Following are 25 T cell receptor beta chains from one sample sequenced in a study of chemoradiotherapy in HPV16-positive cancers. Sequencing used immunoSEQ multiplex PCR; TCRdb keeps in-frame clones, though not all of them. This table holds under 10,000 clones, approximately 71% found once. This specimen was taken from a patient who underwent chemoradiotherapy. Receptor source: a human donor with HPV-associated anogenital cancer.

This clone was counted between two and nine times. The CDR3 protein is CASSLVGGALYGYTF. Written as DNA, the CDR3 is TGCGCCAGCAGCTTGGTCGGGGGGGCCCTCTATGGCTACACCTTC. This chain joins TRBV5-1 and TRBJ1-2; TRBD1 might be the D (6 bases). With 0 bases removed from V and 4 bases from J, the gap between germline ends came to 13 bases. This CDR3 is built from 15 residues. From germline, CDR1 is SGHRS and CDR2 YFSETQ.

This chain joins TRBV5-1 and TRBJ2-3; D ambiguous. The germline V and J ends were trimmed by 1 base and 2 bases, with 11 bases remaining between them. This CDR3 contains 15 residues. Germline V gene data show CDR1 as SGHRS and CDR2 as YFSETQ. Here the CDR3 reads CASSLQAVDTDTQYF. The CDR3 bases are TGCGCCAGCAGCTTGCAGGCCGTGGACACAGATACGCAGTATTTT.

The V call is TRBV2, the J call TRBJ2-2; tentative D call: TRBD2 (5 bases). V lost 8 bases and J lost 5, with 18 bases in between. The CDR3 totals 15 residues. The germline CDR1 and CDR2 sequences are SNHLY and FYNNEI. The CDR3 region has the DNA TGTGCCAGCGATAGGGCAGGAGGAGTTACCGGGGAGCTGTTTTTT. Translation gives CASDRAGGVTGELFF.

This clone was recorded once. The V and J genes are TRBV7-9 and TRBJ2-5; D perhaps matches TRBD1 (6 bases). The J call may be incorrect, as the DNA end agrees better with TRBJ2-7. Looked up from germline, CDR1 is SEHNR and CDR2 is FQNEAQ (reference sequence). CDR3 length: 15 residues. CDR3 DNA sequence: TGTGCCAGCAGCCCTGGACAGAGAGGTTCCTACGAGCAGTACTTC. Its protein is CASSPGQRGSYEQYF.

Details on this clone: Germline is not matched at one junction end, which may reflect a read error. The chain has TRBV19 and TRBJ2-7, with D unresolved. Germline V gene sequence: CDR1 LNHDA, CDR2 SQIVND (reference sequence). The CDR3 totals 13 residues. The CDR3 here is CASSIDLSSDQNF. CDR3 nucleotide sequence: TGTGCCAGTAGTATAGATCTATCGTCGGATCAGAATTTC.

The chain carries TRBV5-5 and TRBJ1-1; D gene uncertain. CDR1 is SGHKS and CDR2 is YYEKEE in the germline V gene (reference sequence). The CDR3 contains 12 residues. The germline V and J ends were trimmed by 9 bases and 7 bases, with 16 bases remaining between them. The CDR3 DNA reads as TGTGCCACCGAGCAGATTTATTTTGAAGCTTTCTTT. Protein sequence: CATEQIYFEAFF.

The V and J genes are TRBV11-1 and TRBJ1-4; TRBD1 matches at 10 bases. Germline loops: CDR1 SGHAT, CDR2 FQDESV (reference sequence). The length of the CDR3 is 15 residues. The V segment lost 5 bases and the J segment 7 bases; nucleotides outside the gene matches: 7. The CDR3 bases are TGTGCCAGCAGCCCCGGGACAGGGGACGGTGAAAAACTGTTTTTT. Translated: CASSPGTGDGEKLFF.

This clone has just a few counts. This chain links TRBV6-1 with TRBJ1-5; D is perhaps TRBD1 (5 bases). This CDR3 region has 15 residues. Germline CDR1 MNHNS, CDR2 SASEGT. Trimming left V 0 bases short and J 4 bases short, with 10 bases between. CDR3 sequence: CASSEAGGGNQPQHF. In DNA form, the CDR3 reads TGTGCCAGCAGTGAAGCTGGTGGGGGGAATCAGCCCCAGCATTTT.

The chain couples TRBV5-4 to TRBJ2-2, with D maybe TRBD2 (6 bases). Between the trimmed V and J ends, which lost 5 bases and 5 bases, there was a span of 19 bases. There are 16 residues in the CDR3. Germline CDR1 SGHNT, CDR2 YYREEE (reference sequence). Here the CDR3 reads CASRRTVAGRTGELFF. The CDR3 DNA sequence: TGTGCCAGCAGGAGGACCGTGGCGGGGAGGACCGGGGAGCTGTTTTTT.

V usage is TRBV7-9 and J usage is TRBJ1-4, with D hard to call. Between the trimmed V and J ends, which lost 1 base and 12 bases, there was a span of 9 bases. This CDR3 is built from 12 residues. The germline V gene encodes CDR1 SEHNR and CDR2 FQNEAQ (reference sequence). Written as DNA, the CDR3 is TGTGCCAGCAGCTTAGACCGGGGAGAACTGTTTTTT. This translates into CASSLDRGELFF.

There are a few counts of this clone. The chain is built from TRBV25-1 and TRBJ2-1; TRBD1 agrees at 9 bases. The CDR3 runs 16 residues. The germline V gene has CDR1 MGHDK and CDR2 SYGVNS. J was trimmed by 8 bases and V by 1 base; bases with no gene match: 9. CDR3 DNA sequence: TGTGCCAGCAGTGAATTTGGCCGGACAGGGGTCGATGAGCAGTTCTTC. It encodes CASSEFGRTGVDEQFF.

This clone was observed a few times. The chain uses TRBV15 and TRBJ2-3; 9 bases are a match to TRBD2. The germline CDR1 and CDR2 sequences are LNHNV and YYDKDF (reference sequence). The CDR3 has 16 amino acids. J was trimmed by 4 bases and V by 0 bases; bases with no gene match: 5. For the CDR3, the DNA is TGTGCCACCAGCAGAGATGAGGCGGGAGGGGCAGATACGCAGTATTTT. It translates to CATSRDEAGGADTQYF.

The rearrangement uses TRBV2 and TRBJ2-3, with 9 bases lining up with TRBD2. Trimming removed 4 bases from V and 6 bases from J; junction bases left unmatched: 11. Germline V gives CDR1 SNHLY, CDR2 FYNNEI. The CDR3 is 16 amino acids. The CDR3 is CASSGSGGPPADTQYF. CDR3 DNA: TGTGCCAGCAGTGGCAGCGGGGGGCCCCCCGCGGATACGCAGTATTTT.

As DNA, the CDR3 is TGTGCCAGCATCACAGTGACTAGCGGGAGGGCTGATACGCAGTATTTT. It specifies CASITVTSGRADTQYF. The chain employs TRBV2 and TRBJ2-3; 14 bases align to TRBD2. This CDR3 spans 16 amino acids. Trimming at V came to 7 bases and at J to 6 bases, leaving 9 bases not matched to a gene. Germline V lookup: CDR1 SNHLY, CDR2 FYNNEI.

J is TRBJ2-1 and V is TRBV5-5; D is possibly TRBD2 (7 bases). The CDR3 loop spans 15 amino acids. Trimming left V 0 bases short and J 8 bases short, with 15 bases between. Germline values: CDR1 SGHKS, CDR2 YYEKEE (reference sequence). The CDR3 loop reads CASSLGGGGGDEQFF. CDR3 DNA: TGTGCCAGCAGCTTGGGGGGGGGCGGCGGTGATGAGCAGTTCTTC.

CDR3 residues: CASSGPDSYEQYF. Written as DNA, the CDR3 is TGTGCCAGCAGTGGGCCGGACTCCTACGAGCAGTACTTC. The chain employs TRBV2 and TRBJ2-7; D gene ambiguous. With 4 bases removed from V and 0 bases from J, the gap between germline ends came to 7 bases. Per the germline V gene, CDR1 is SNHLY and CDR2 is FYNNEI. The CDR3 length is 13 residues.

This clone was detected a few times. The rearrangement uses TRBV7-9 and TRBJ1-1, with D uncertain. The V end was cut by 5 bases, the J end by 8 bases, with 15 bases between. The CDR3 is made up of 13 amino acids. CDR1 is SEHNR and CDR2 is FQNEAQ in the germline V gene (reference sequence). The CDR3 bases are TGTGCCAGCAGCACACGGACCCGAGGCGAAGCTTTCTTT. Its translation: CASSTRTRGEAFF.

V and J are TRBV7-9 and TRBJ1-1; D possibly corresponds to TRBD1 (6 bases). Germline V gene data show CDR1 as SEHNR and CDR2 as FQNEAQ (reference sequence). CDR3 length: 17 residues. V lost 2 bases to trimming and J lost 0 bases, with 16 bases between them. Here the CDR3 reads CASSLQDSWLMNTEAFF. DNA of the CDR3: TGTGCCAGCAGCTTACAGGACAGCTGGTTAATGAACACTGAAGCTTTCTTT.

The chain uses TRBV5-5 and TRBJ2-7; D is unclear. The CDR3 runs 12 residues. Germline CDR1 reads SGHKS; CDR2 reads YYEKEE (reference sequence). V was trimmed by 4 bases and J by 3 bases, leaving 8 bases between them. DNA for the CDR3: TGTGCCAGCAGCCGCTGGGGCTACGAGCAGTACTTC. Encoded protein: CASSRWGYEQYF.

The chain recombines TRBV6-1 with TRBJ1-1, with 9 bases matching TRBD1. Losses at the gene ends were 8 bases for V and 4 bases for J; bases not matched to a gene: 11. This CDR3 contains 15 residues. Germline V gene sequence: CDR1 MNHNS, CDR2 SASEGT. For the CDR3, the DNA is TGTGCCAGCGAGCCGGGACAGGGAGGGGGCACTGAAGCTTTCTTT. It yields the protein CASEPGQGGGTEAFF.

This sequence joins TRBV5-1 and TRBJ2-3, with 13 bases identical to TRBD2. The CDR3 is 15 amino acids. Unmatched junction bases numbered 3, after V lost 7 bases and J lost 1 base. The V gene's germline CDR1 is SGHRS and CDR2 YFSETQ. The CDR3 sequence is CASRTSGGRTDTQYF. The DNA for the CDR3 is TGCGCCAGCCGGACTAGCGGGGGACGCACAGATACGCAGTATTTT.

The V call is TRBV5-4, the J call TRBJ2-7; 7 bases map to TRBD1. This CDR3 is built from 16 residues. V gave up 4 bases and J gave up 1 base; unmatched junction bases: 11. CDR1 is SGHNT and CDR2 is YYREEE in the germline V gene (reference sequence). The CDR3 DNA follows: TGTGCCAGCAGCCGCCGCCGGGACAGCCTTTCCTACGAGCAGTACTTC. Translated, it gives CASSRRRDSLSYEQYF.

The genes are TRBV28 and TRBJ2-7; possibly TRBD2 for D (5 bases). This CDR3 comprises 16 residues. Per the germline V gene, CDR1 is MDHEN and CDR2 is SYDVKM. The V end lost 3 bases, the J end lost 4 bases, and 19 bases lay between the germline ends. In nucleotides, the CDR3 is TGTGCCAGCAGTTTCCCCAGCGGAGCGAGAATTTACGAGCAGTACTTC. Translating gives CASSFPSGARIYEQYF.

A single count supports this clone. V is TRBV6-1 and J is TRBJ1-1, with D unclear. The germline V gene encodes CDR1 MNHNS and CDR2 SASEGT. Trimming stripped 8 bases from V and 5 bases from J, with 12 bases between. The CDR3 runs to 12 residues. The CDR3 DNA reads TGTGCCAGCGAGGAGGGAGAGACTGAAGCTTTCTTT. Residues: CASEEGETEAFF.

The chain uses TRBV29-1 and TRBJ1-5; D call uncertain. Germline CDR1 and CDR2: SQVTM and ANQGSEA. With 4 bases removed from V and 3 bases from J, the gap between germline ends came to 16 bases. The CDR3 is 15 amino acids. The CDR3 region is CSVAFGRGSNQPQHF. The CDR3 nucleotides read TGCAGCGTTGCCTTTGGCCGGGGATCCAATCAGCCCCAGCATTTT.